The 5 T cell receptor beta chains below all came from one sample that was sequenced in a study of blood T cell repertoires in COVID-19. Sequencing was performed with immunoSEQ multiplex PCR; in TCRdb, only in-frame clones are kept and a portion is missing. There are 200,000 to 300,000 clones in the sample; approximately 83% occur only once, and more than 7% lies in the top ten. The sample was peripheral blood. The receptor source for this set is a man aged 80 or over with acute or convalescent COVID-19.

V usage is TRBV24-1 and J usage is TRBJ1-1, with 7 bases identical to TRBD1. V shed 0 bases and J 7 bases; nucleotides not matched to a gene: 4. This CDR3 has 14 residues. Germline-derived CDR1 and CDR2 are KGHDR and SFDVKD. The CDR3 spells CATSDLIGGVEAFF. DNA for the CDR3: TGTGCCACCAGTGATTTGATAGGGGGCGTTGAAGCTTTCTTT.

This chain connects TRBV28 to TRBJ2-7, with 7 positions matching TRBD1. The germline V gene has CDR1 MDHEN and CDR2 SYDVKM. This CDR3 has 15 residues. V lost 6 bases to trimming and J lost 0 bases; unmatched junction nucleotides: 8. The CDR3 loop reads CASSLQGKGSYEQYF. For the CDR3, the DNA is TGTGCCAGCAGCCTACAGGGGAAAGGCTCCTACGAGCAGTACTTC.

In DNA, the CDR3 is TGTGCCACCAGCTCTGGGACTTTTAGGGGCTCCTACGAGCAGTACTTC. Its translation: CATSSGTFRGSYEQYF. The chain carries TRBV15 and TRBJ2-7, with a weak D call TRBD2 (6 bases). Between the trimmed V and J ends, which lost 5 bases and 0 bases, there was a span of 17 bases. Germline loops: CDR1 LNHNV, CDR2 YYDKDF (reference sequence). This CDR3 is 16 amino acids long.

This clone was recorded a few times. V gene TRBV6-4 combines with J gene TRBJ2-2; D is undetermined. Per the germline V gene, CDR1 is MRHNA and CDR2 is SNTAGT. This CDR3 is 12 amino acids long. V was trimmed by 8 bases and J by 6 bases, leaving 10 bases between them. Here the CDR3 reads CASRSSPGELFF. The DNA for the CDR3 is TGTGCCAGCCGGAGTTCGCCCGGGGAGCTGTTTTTT.

DNA for the CDR3: TGTGCCAGCAGCCAAGGTTGGACAGGGGGCGGCACCGGGGAGCTGTTTTTT. This codes for CASSQGWTGGGTGELFF. This rearrangement joins TRBV3-1 (or the pseudogene TRBV3-2) to TRBJ2-2, with 11 nucleotides matching TRBD1. CDR3 size: 17 residues. Germline V gene sequence: CDR1 LGHDT, CDR2 YNNKEL (reference sequence). The trim removed 1 base at V and 4 bases at J, leaving 5 bases unmatched.